This passage covers 26 T cell receptor beta chains from one sample sequenced in a study of blood T cell repertoires in COVID-19. Here immunoSEQ multiplex PCR was the method, and the copy in TCRdb shows in-frame clones only, minus some. The sample yields 200,000 to 300,000 clones, 75% to 85% seen once. Sequencing input: peripheral blood. These receptor sequences come from a human donor in a cohort sampled during active COVID-19.

The chain combines TRBV18 with TRBJ1-1; the match to TRBD1 covers 7 bases. The CDR3 runs to 15 residues. Per germline, CDR1 KGHSH and CDR2 LQKENI. With 3 bases clipped from V and 1 base from J, the junction kept 5 bases outside the gene matches. Here the CDR3 DNA reads TGTGCCAGCTCACCCGACAGGGCGCCGAACACTGAAGCTTTCTTT. This codes for CASSPDRAPNTEAFF.

This chain links TRBV14 with TRBJ1-6; 9 bases match TRBD1. Germline CDR1 reads SGHDN; CDR2 reads FVKESK. This CDR3 is built from 14 residues. Losses at the gene ends were 3 bases for V and 9 bases for J; bases not matched to a gene: 3. CDR3 sequence (DNA): TGTGCCAGCAGCCAGGACAGGGGACGTTCACCCCTCCACTTT. Its protein is CASSQDRGRSPLHF.

The rearrangement links TRBV11-2 to TRBJ1-1; D is ambiguous. This CDR3 has 13 amino acids. Per germline, CDR1 SGHAT and CDR2 FQNNGV. Trimming cost V 2 bases and J 0 bases, with 4 bases left between them. The CDR3 DNA reads as TGTGCCAGCAGCTTAAACTTGAACACTGAAGCTTTCTTT. Its translation is CASSLNLNTEAFF.

The J gene is TRBJ2-7, the V gene TRBV7-2; 8 bases line up with TRBD1. Unmatched junction bases numbered 6, after V lost 5 bases and J lost 3 bases. Germline V gene data show CDR1 as SGHTA and CDR2 as FQGNSA. The CDR3 extends over 14 amino acids. The CDR3 region has the DNA TGTGCCAGCAGCGTCGGACAGGGTTTCTACGAGCAGTACTTC. It is translated as CASSVGQGFYEQYF. Full variable domain (rest looked up from reference TRBV7-2 and TRBJ2-7): GAGVSQSPSNKVTEKGKDVELRCDPISGHTALYWYRQSLGQGLEFLIYFQGNSAPDKSGLPSDRFSAERTGGSVSTLTIQRTQQEDSAVYLCASSVGQGFYEQYFGPGTRLTVT.

The chain recombines TRBV19 with TRBJ1-2; 8 bases align to TRBD1. The CDR3 consists of 16 residues. The germline CDR1 and CDR2 sequences are LNHDA and SQIVND (reference sequence). V trimming: 5 bases; J trimming: 4 bases; junction bases outside the gene matches: 12. The CDR3 DNA follows: TGTGCCAGTAGTTTCCCCACAGGACAGGGACCCTATGGCTACACCTTC. Translation gives CASSFPTGQGPYGYTF.

The rearrangement joins TRBV27 to TRBJ1-5, with TRBD1 as a possible D gene (6 bases). CDR3 size: 14 residues. V lost 6 bases and J lost 3, with 12 bases in between. Looked up from germline, CDR1 is MNHEY and CDR2 is SMNVEV (reference sequence). CDR3 bases: TGTGCCAGCAGGGGGACATCTAACAATCAGCCCCAGCATTTT. Protein sequence: CASRGTSNNQPQHF.

The chain carries TRBV2 and TRBJ2-3; D perhaps matches TRBD1 (6 bases). V was clipped by 3 bases and J by 7 bases, with 8 bases between them. Per germline, CDR1 SNHLY and CDR2 FYNNEI. There are 12 residues in the CDR3. The CDR3 spells CASSDRGNTQYF. As DNA, the CDR3 is TGTGCCAGCAGTGACAGGGGAAATACGCAGTATTTT.

This chain joins TRBV9 and TRBJ1-3; TRBD1 matches at 7 bases. Unmatched junction bases numbered 8, after V lost 0 bases and J lost 2 bases. From germline, CDR1 is SGDLS and CDR2 YYNGEE. The CDR3 extends over 17 amino acids. CDR3 sequence (DNA): TGTGCCAGCAGCGTAGGACTACAGGGGAGGACTGGAAACACCATATATTTT. Translating gives CASSVGLQGRTGNTIYF.

The chain links TRBV18 to TRBJ1-3; the D is unclear. Trimming removed 6 bases at V and 8 bases at J, with 8 bases between. The CDR3 length is 11 residues. Germline V CDR1 and CDR2: KGHSH, LQKENI. In DNA, the CDR3 is TGTGCCAGCTCCTCGCGTGACACCATATATTTT. It encodes CASSSRDTIYF. The variable domain in full, completed from reference TRBV18 and TRBJ1-3, reads NAGVMQNPRHLVRRRGQEARLRCSPMKGHSHVYWYRQLPEEGLKFMVYLQKENIIDESGMPKERFSAEFPKEGPSILRIQQVVRGDSAAYFCASSSRDTIYFGEGSWLTVV.

This chain uses TRBV6-6 with TRBJ1-4; D is ambiguous. V lost 8 bases to trimming and J lost 5 bases, with 12 bases between them. Germline CDR1 reads MNHNY; CDR2 reads SVGAGI (reference sequence). The CDR3 totals 13 residues. The CDR3 nucleotides are TGTGCCAGCGGGGAGGTGATAAATGAAAAACTGTTTTTT. As protein: CASGEVINEKLFF.

The chain combines TRBV11-2 with TRBJ2-1, with 14 nucleotides matching TRBD2. In germline, CDR1 is SGHAT, CDR2 FQNNGV. V trimming: 4 bases; J trimming: 8 bases; junction bases outside the gene matches: 13. This CDR3 has 18 amino acids. CDR3 residues: CASSSMTSGRAGSDEQFF. For the CDR3, the DNA is TGTGCCAGCAGCTCAATGACTAGCGGGAGGGCCGGATCAGATGAGCAGTTCTTC. Full variable domain (rest looked up from reference TRBV11-2 and TRBJ2-1): EAGVAQSPRYKIIEKRQSVAFWCNPISGHATLYWYQQILGQGPKLLIQFQNNGVVDDSQLPKDRFSAERLKGVDSTLKIQPAKLEDSAVYLCASSSMTSGRAGSDEQFFGPGTRLTVL.

V gene TRBV6-5 combines with J gene TRBJ2-7; TRBD2 matches 12 bases. With 2 bases clipped from V and 1 base from J, the junction kept 3 bases outside the gene matches. The CDR3 runs to 16 residues. Looked up from germline, CDR1 is MNHEY and CDR2 is SVGAGI. The CDR3 nucleotides are TGTGCCAGCAGTTACACCGGGACTAGCGGGTCCTACGAGCAGTACTTC. Its translation: CASSYTGTSGSYEQYF.

The chain uses TRBV14 and TRBJ2-2; perhaps TRBD1 as D (6 bases). The germline gives CDR1 SGHDN, CDR2 FVKESK. The CDR3 contains 13 residues. Deletions cut 5 bases from V and 8 bases from J, with 12 bases between. CDR3 loop: CASSVGGQGELFF. The CDR3 DNA sequence: TGTGCCAGCAGCGTCGGCGGACAGGGGGAGCTGTTTTTT.

The chain is built from TRBV6-1 and TRBJ2-5; tentative D call: TRBD2 (5 bases). The CDR3 consists of 14 residues. CDR1 and CDR2 from the germline V gene are MNHNS and SASEGT. Trimming cost V 1 base and J 0 bases, with 6 bases left between them. CDR3 sequence (DNA): TGTGCCAGCAGTGAAGGAGGGAACCAAGAGACCCAGTACTTC. This sequence encodes CASSEGGNQETQYF.

The gene calls are TRBV18 and TRBJ2-3; 9 bases map to TRBD1. The CDR3 is 14 amino acids. With 8 bases clipped from V and 2 bases from J, the junction kept 5 bases outside the gene matches. Germline V gene data show CDR1 as KGHSH and CDR2 as LQKENI. The CDR3 bases are TGTGCCAGCCCCGACAGGGGGACCACAGATACGCAGTATTTT. Its translation: CASPDRGTTDTQYF.

Concerning this clone: The junction departs from the called germline gene at one end, perhaps through a read error. The V and J genes are TRBV6-5 and TRBJ2-4; 8 bases fit TRBD1. The germline CDR1 and CDR2 sequences are MNHEY and SVGAGI. There are 14 residues in the CDR3. CDR3 sequence (DNA): TGTGCCAGCAGCCTACTTGGACTGGACAGGGTTATACGGTTC. The encoded protein is CASSLLGLDRVIRF.

The V call is TRBV30, the J call TRBJ1-3, with a possible D match to TRBD1 (5 bases). The CDR3 extends over 14 amino acids. Germline-derived CDR1 and CDR2 are GTSNPN and SVGIG (reference sequence). Trimming pared 4 bases from V and 1 base from J, leaving 11 bases between. The CDR3 reads CAWIREGSGNTIYF. The CDR3 DNA is TGTGCCTGGATACGGGAGGGGTCTGGAAACACCATATATTTT.

The chain carries TRBV6-2 or TRBV6-3 and TRBJ2-3; the match to TRBD1 covers 9 bases. The V segment lost 6 bases and the J segment 6 bases; nucleotides outside the gene matches: 10. The CDR3 has 15 amino acids. The germline CDR1 and CDR2 sequences are MNHEY and SVGEGT. The CDR3 loop is CASSSGTGPLDTQYF. The CDR3 DNA is TGTGCCAGCAGCTCCGGGACAGGGCCCTTGGATACGCAGTATTTT.

V gene TRBV9 combines with J gene TRBJ2-2; perhaps TRBD1 as D (5 bases). Germline CDR1 and CDR2: SGDLS and YYNGEE. The CDR3 spans 14 residues. Trimming stripped 2 bases from V and 4 bases from J, with 9 bases between. CDR3 DNA: TGTGCCAGCAGCGTGACCCAGGGCACCGGGGAGCTGTTTTTT. Protein: CASSVTQGTGELFF. Together with reference TRBV9 and TRBJ2-2, the CDR3 gives the full variable domain: DSGVTQTPKHLITATGQRVTLRCSPRSGDLSVYWYQQSLDQGLQFLIQYYNGEERAKGNILERFSAQQFPDLHSELNLSSLELGDSALYFCASSVTQGTGELFFGEGSRLTVL.

This clone was observed a few times. This sequence joins TRBV3-1 (or the pseudogene TRBV3-2) and TRBJ2-1; D is unclear. Germline V gene sequence: CDR1 LGHDT, CDR2 YNNKEL (reference sequence). With 0 bases removed from V and 6 bases from J, the gap between germline ends came to 9 bases. This CDR3 is built from 14 residues. The CDR3 protein is CASSQEGSLNEQFF. The CDR3 DNA reads as TGTGCCAGCAGCCAAGAGGGCTCGCTCAATGAGCAGTTCTTC.

In this sample, this clone turned up once. The chain links TRBV16 to TRBJ1-1; D gene unclear. CDR1 and CDR2 from the germline V gene are KGHSY and FQNENV. This CDR3 is built from 13 residues. V lost 4 bases and J 5 bases, leaving 11 bases between the germline ends. Written as DNA, the CDR3 is TGTGCCAGCAGCCTGGCTCAATTTACTGAAGCTTTCTTT. It specifies CASSLAQFTEAFF.

In its sample, this clone was seen a few times. The chain has TRBV18 and TRBJ2-2, with TRBD1 identical over 9 bases. J lost 6 bases, V lost 4 bases, and 12 bases had no gene match. The CDR3 is 17 residues long. Germline assignment: CDR1 KGHSH and CDR2 LQKENI. The CDR3 nucleotides are TGTGCCAGCTCACTTAACCGGGGACAGGGAAACGCCGGGGAGCTGTTTTTT. Amino acid sequence: CASSLNRGQGNAGELFF.

The V gene is TRBV15, the J gene TRBJ1-2, with 8 nucleotides matching TRBD1. The ends lost 5 bases at V and 2 bases at J; junction bases unmatched: 7. The CDR3 totals 15 residues. Germline V gene lookup returns CDR1 LNHNV and CDR2 YYDKDF (reference sequence). The CDR3 is CATSGGQGRNYGYTF. DNA for the CDR3: TGTGCCACCAGCGGAGGACAGGGCAGGAACTATGGCTACACCTTC. The whole variable domain, remainder taken from reference TRBV15 and TRBJ1-2, is DAMVIQNPRYQVTQFGKPVTLSCSQTLNHNVMYWYQQKSSQAPKLLFHYYDKDFNNEADTPDNFQSRRPNTSFCFLDIRSPGLGDTAMYLCATSGGQGRNYGYTFGSGTRLTVV.

V gene TRBV10-1 combines with J gene TRBJ1-1, with D uncertain. The CDR3 is 17 amino acids. Trimming pared 2 bases from V and 4 bases from J, leaving 20 bases between. CDR1 and CDR2 from the germline V gene are WNHNN and SYGVQD (reference sequence). DNA for the CDR3: TGCGCCAGCAGTGAGCTTGCCCCCGGAACAGTGGGCACTGAAGCTTTCTTT. It specifies CASSELAPGTVGTEAFF.

The chain is built from TRBV30 and TRBJ2-1; 13 nucleotides match TRBD2. The CDR3 spans 14 residues. The V and J ends lost 4 bases and 8 bases, in that order; junction bases with no gene match: 5. The V gene's germline CDR1 is GTSNPN and CDR2 SVGIG (reference sequence). The CDR3 region is CAWMTSGGRHEQFF. In DNA, the CDR3 is TGTGCCTGGATGACTAGCGGGGGGCGTCATGAGCAGTTCTTC.

This clone was counted a few times. The rearrangement joins TRBV2 to TRBJ1-4; D is possibly TRBD1 (5 bases). The CDR3 covers 14 residues. CDR1 and CDR2 (germline): SNHLY, FYNNEI. V shed 5 bases and J shed 7 bases, with 14 bases lying between them. The CDR3 reads CASSRQGLAEKLFF. The CDR3 nucleotides read TGTGCCAGCAGTCGCCAGGGTCTGGCTGAAAAACTGTTTTTT.